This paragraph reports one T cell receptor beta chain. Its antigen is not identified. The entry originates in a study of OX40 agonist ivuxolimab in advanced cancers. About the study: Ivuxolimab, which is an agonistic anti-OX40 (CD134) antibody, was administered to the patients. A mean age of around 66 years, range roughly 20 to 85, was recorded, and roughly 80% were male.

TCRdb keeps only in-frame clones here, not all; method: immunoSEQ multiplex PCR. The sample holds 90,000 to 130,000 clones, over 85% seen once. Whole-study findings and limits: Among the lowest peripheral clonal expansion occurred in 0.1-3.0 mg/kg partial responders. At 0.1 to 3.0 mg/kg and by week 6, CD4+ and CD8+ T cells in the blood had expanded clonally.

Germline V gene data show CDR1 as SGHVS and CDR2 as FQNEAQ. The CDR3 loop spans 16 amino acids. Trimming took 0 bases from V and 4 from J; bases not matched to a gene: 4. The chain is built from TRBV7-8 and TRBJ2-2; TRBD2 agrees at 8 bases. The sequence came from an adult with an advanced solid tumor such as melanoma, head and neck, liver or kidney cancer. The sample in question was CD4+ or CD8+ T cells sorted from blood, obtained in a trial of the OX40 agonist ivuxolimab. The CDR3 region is CASSLAGGRPTGELFF. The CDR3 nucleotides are TGTGCCAGCAGCTTAGCCGGCGGGAGGCCCACCGGGGAGCTGTTTTTT.